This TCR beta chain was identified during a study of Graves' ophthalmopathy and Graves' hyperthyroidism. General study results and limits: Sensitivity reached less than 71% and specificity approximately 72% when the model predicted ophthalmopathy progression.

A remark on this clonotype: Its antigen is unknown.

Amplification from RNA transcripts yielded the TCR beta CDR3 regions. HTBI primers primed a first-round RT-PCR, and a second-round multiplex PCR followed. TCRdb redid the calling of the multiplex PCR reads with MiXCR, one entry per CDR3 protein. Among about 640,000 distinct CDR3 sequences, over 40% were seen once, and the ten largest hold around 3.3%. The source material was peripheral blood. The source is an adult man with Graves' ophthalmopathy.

The CDR3 spells CASSEVGGGQPQHF. CDR3 nucleotide sequence: TGTGCCAGCAGTGAAGTAGGGGGTGGTCAGCCCCAGCATTTT. V is TRBV2 and J is TRBJ1-5, with D possibly TRBD1 on 6 matching bases. Germline V gives CDR1 SNHLY, CDR2 FYNNEI. The CDR3 contains 14 residues. With 1 base removed from V and 6 bases from J, the gap between germline ends came to 10 bases.